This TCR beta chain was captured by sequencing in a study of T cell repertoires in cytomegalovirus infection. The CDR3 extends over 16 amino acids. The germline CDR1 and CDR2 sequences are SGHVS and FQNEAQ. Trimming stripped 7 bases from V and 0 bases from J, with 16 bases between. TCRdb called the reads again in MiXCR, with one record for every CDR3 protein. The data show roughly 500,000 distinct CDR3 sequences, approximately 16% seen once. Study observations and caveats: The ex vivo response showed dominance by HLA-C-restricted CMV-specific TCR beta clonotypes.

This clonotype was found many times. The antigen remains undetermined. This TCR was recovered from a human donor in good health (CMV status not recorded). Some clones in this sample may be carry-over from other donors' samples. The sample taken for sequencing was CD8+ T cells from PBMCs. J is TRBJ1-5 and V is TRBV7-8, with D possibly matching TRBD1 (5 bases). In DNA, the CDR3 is TGTGCCAGCACCCCAGGGAGCGGATATAGCAATCAGCCCCAGCATTTT. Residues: CASTPGSGYSNQPQHF.